A single sample is the source of the 17 T cell receptor beta chains below, sequenced in a study of T cells in women clearing cervical HPV infection. Some clones are missing from TCRdb's copy, which holds only in-frame ones; the method was immunoSEQ multiplex PCR. The specimen's table records over 30,000 clones. Sequences were obtained from blood buffy coat. The receptors were sampled from a woman between 18 and 70 years old with a cervical HPV16 infection that either progressed to CIN3+ or cleared (not recorded which).

Turning to this clone: The read terminates 3 residues ahead of where the CDR3 ends, so the germline J gene completes it. This chain uses TRBV10-2 with TRBJ2-1, with 7 bases matching TRBD1. The CDR3 length is 15 residues. Germline CDR1 is WSHSY and CDR2 is SAAADI. Losses at the gene ends were 6 bases for V and 0 bases for J; bases not matched to a gene: 5. CDR3 region: CASRSGDSSYNEQFF. Incomplete CDR3 DNA: TGCGCCAGCAGGTCTGGGGACAGCTCCTACAATGAG.

Notes on this clone: The read halts 3 residues ahead of the CDR3 end, with the missing end drawn from the germline J gene. This chain links TRBV6-4 with TRBJ2-3; perhaps TRBD2 as D (6 bases). From germline, CDR1 is MRHNA and CDR2 SNTAGT. The CDR3 covers 15 residues. Trimming removed 2 bases from V and 2 bases from J, with 11 bases in between. The CDR3 DNA, read in part, is TGTGCCAGCAGTGACCAGGGACTTAACACAGATACG. Amino acids: CASSDQGLNTDT. The whole CDR3 reads CASSDQGLNTDTQYF.

Worth noting for this clone: The read ends 3 residues shy of where the CDR3 ends; the end is completed using the germline J gene. The J gene is TRBJ1-5, the V gene TRBV6-2 or TRBV6-3; 10 bases align to TRBD1. Germline loops: CDR1 MNHEY, CDR2 SVGEGT. The CDR3 covers 15 residues. After removal of 5 bases from V and 6 bases from J, the junction contained 7 bases not matched to a gene. Incomplete CDR3 DNA: TGTGCCAGCAGTACCGGGACAGGGGTCAGTCAGCCC. Its protein product is CASSTGTGVSQP. In full, the CDR3 is CASSTGTGVSQPQHF.

Turning to this clone: The CDR3 goes on 3 residues after the read ends, and that part is filled in from the germline J gene. This chain uses TRBV11-1 with TRBJ2-5, with D uncertain. CDR3 size: 13 residues. Germline values: CDR1 SGHAT, CDR2 FQDESV (reference sequence). Trimming took 5 bases from V and 3 from J, leaving 10 bases between them. The CDR3 DNA, read in part, is TGTGCCAGCAGCCTCGCCAGCGAAGAGACC. It encodes CASSLASEET. The complete CDR3 protein is CASSLASEETQYF.

About this clone: The CDR3 end lies 3 residues beyond the end of the read and is filled in from the germline J gene. V and J are TRBV6-1 and TRBJ2-7, with D possibly matching TRBD1 (6 bases). V was trimmed by 1 base and J by 3 bases, leaving 10 bases between them. Germline assignment: CDR1 MNHNS and CDR2 SASEGT. The CDR3 runs 14 residues. CDR3 DNA, as far as it was read: TGTGCCAGCAGTGAAGGTACAGGGAACTACGAG. Protein sequence: CASSEGTGNYE. The entire CDR3 sequence reads CASSEGTGNYEQYF.

Points on this clone: The read terminates 3 residues ahead of where the CDR3 ends, so the germline J gene completes it. The rearrangement joins TRBV19 to TRBJ1-4; tentative D call: TRBD1 (5 bases). From germline, CDR1 is LNHDA and CDR2 SQIVND (reference sequence). Trimming pared 4 bases from V and 6 bases from J, leaving 12 bases between. This CDR3 is built from 14 residues. Partial CDR3 DNA: TGTGCCAGTAGTAGCAGGGAAGGGGATGAAAAA. Translating gives CASSSREGDEK. The entire CDR3 reads CASSSREGDEKLFF.

As to this clone: With the read ending 3 residues before the CDR3 end, the germline J gene is used to fill in that end. V and J are TRBV20-1 and TRBJ1-6, with D unresolved. Looked up from germline, CDR1 is DFQATT and CDR2 is SNEGSKA (reference sequence). The CDR3 has 16 residues. Trimming removed 3 bases at V and 0 bases at J, with 12 bases between. This CDR3 reads CSASISANSYNSPLHF. CDR3 DNA (partial): TGCAGTGCTAGTATATCTGCGAACTCCTATAATTCACCC.

Points on this clone: The read is 3 residues too short to cover the CDR3 end, so that end is filled in from the germline J gene. The chain uses TRBV12-3 or TRBV12-4 and TRBJ2-5, with 7 bases identical to TRBD1. The CDR3 covers 15 residues. With 1 base clipped from V and 2 bases from J, the junction kept 4 bases outside the gene matches. Incomplete CDR3 DNA: TGTGCCAGCAGTTTAGACAGACAGGGACAAGAGACC. Its protein product is CASSLDRQGQET. The CDR3 in full is CASSLDRQGQETQYF.

A remark on this clone: The DNA ends 3 residues before the CDR3 does, and the rest of the CDR3 is filled in from the germline J gene. This chain links TRBV5-1 with TRBJ2-3, with 8 bases lining up with TRBD2. The germline V gene encodes CDR1 SGHRS and CDR2 YFSETQ. The ends lost 4 bases at V and 3 bases at J; junction bases unmatched: 7. The CDR3 totals 15 residues. The DNA read from the CDR3 is TGCGCCAGCAGCCCTCGGGGGGGCCAGACAGATACG. Protein sequence: CASSPRGGQTDT. The whole CDR3 is CASSPRGGQTDTQYF. The whole variable domain, remainder taken from reference TRBV5-1 and TRBJ2-3, is KAGVTQTPRYLIKTRGQQVTLSCSPISGHRSVSWYQQTPGQGLQFLFEYFSETQRNKGNFPGRFSGRQFSNSRSEMNVSTLELGDSALYLCASSPRGGQTDTQYFGPGTRLTVL.

To note about this clone: The sequence runs out 3 residues before the end of the CDR3; the remainder is reconstructed from the germline J gene. The chain combines TRBV19 with TRBJ2-7; unclear D gene. This CDR3 has 13 residues. From germline, CDR1 is LNHDA and CDR2 SQIVND (reference sequence). V was clipped by 3 bases and J by 6 bases, with 12 bases between them. The CDR3 DNA, read in part, is TGTGCCAGTAGTATTCAGGTCGAAAGCGAG. Protein: CASSIQVESE. The whole CDR3 protein is CASSIQVESEQYF.

As concerns this clone: The missing CDR3 end, 3 residues past where the read stops, is filled in from the germline J gene. The rearrangement links TRBV7-6 to TRBJ1-2; TRBD1 matches 7 bases. Germline-derived CDR1 and CDR2 are SGHVS and FNYEAQ. The CDR3 sequence is 13 residues long. The ends lost 4 bases at V and 2 bases at J; junction bases unmatched: 1. The DNA read from the CDR3 is TGTGCCAGCAGCTCCAGGGGGAACTATGGC. As protein: CASSSRGNYG. The complete CDR3 protein is CASSSRGNYGYTF.

A remark on this clone: The CDR3 end is not reached by the read, which stops 3 residues before it; the germline J gene fills it in. The J gene is TRBJ1-2, the V gene TRBV7-9, with unresolved D. Germline CDR1 and CDR2: SEHNR and FQNEAQ (reference sequence). The CDR3 extends over 14 amino acids. CDR3 DNA, as far as it was read: TGTGCCAGCAGCTTAGAAGGGCAGAAGAGAGGC. As protein: CASSLEGQKRG. From start to end, the CDR3 is CASSLEGQKRGYTF.

With regard to this clone: The sequenced fragment ends 3 residues before the CDR3 boundary, so the rest is inferred from the germline J gene. This chain uses TRBV5-1 with TRBJ2-1; the D gene is possibly TRBD2 (6 bases). Per the germline V gene, CDR1 is SGHRS and CDR2 is YFSETQ. Trimming removed 1 base at V and 8 bases at J, with 13 bases between. The CDR3 is 14 amino acids. The CDR3 loop reads CASSLSLAIDEQFF. The sequenced part of the CDR3 DNA is TGCGCCAGCAGCTTGAGTCTAGCGATAGATGAG.

As concerns this clone: The CDR3 is cut off 3 residues early in the read; its end comes from the germline J gene. This sequence joins TRBV12-3 or TRBV12-4 and TRBJ1-5; a possible D gene is TRBD1 (5 bases). CDR3 length: 15 residues. Trimming shortened V by 1 base and J by 6 bases, and 13 bases separated the two germline ends. CDR3 sequence reads: CASSLVQGPGQPQHF. Incomplete CDR3 DNA: TGTGCCAGCAGTTTAGTTCAGGGCCCGGGTCAGCCC.

A word on this clone: The sequenced fragment ends 3 residues before the CDR3 boundary, so the rest is inferred from the germline J gene. This chain links TRBV19 with TRBJ1-5, with 9 bases fitting TRBD1. Per the germline V gene, CDR1 is LNHDA and CDR2 is SQIVND (reference sequence). The CDR3 is made up of 14 amino acids. Trimming cost V 5 bases and J 5 bases; bases outside gene matches: 4. The DNA read from the CDR3 is TGTGCCAGTAGTCCTGACAGGGGGGATCAGCCC. This sequence encodes CASSPDRGDQP. The entire CDR3 sequence reads CASSPDRGDQPQHF.

CDR3 DNA (partial): TGCGCCAGCAGCAACAGGGGGGCCCAAGAGACC. As protein: CASSNRGAQET. The whole CDR3 sequence reads CASSNRGAQETQYF. The rearrangement uses TRBV5-1 and TRBJ2-5; TRBD1 matches 8 bases. The read gets to within 3 residues of the CDR3 end, and the germline J gene fills in the rest. The germline gives CDR1 SGHRS, CDR2 YFSETQ. The ends lost 4 bases at V and 1 base at J; junction bases unmatched: 3. This CDR3 has 14 residues.

Comments on this clone: The sequence runs out 3 residues before the end of the CDR3; the remainder is reconstructed from the germline J gene. The chain carries TRBV9 and TRBJ1-4; D is unclear. Trimming cost V 4 bases and J 8 bases, with 12 bases left between them. The CDR3 sequence is 13 residues long. Germline-derived CDR1 and CDR2 are SGDLS and YYNGEE. The CDR3 DNA, read in part, is TGTGCCAGCAGCCCAGCGACCCGAGAAAAA. It is translated as CASSPATREK. The CDR3, in full, reads CASSPATREKLFF.